The sequence of this TCR beta chain was determined in a study of shared clonotypes between healthy human individuals. The wider study: CD4 naive cells filled three plates per donor, CD4 memory three, CD8 naive two and CD8 memory one. Study observations and caveats: Sampling was confined to blood; repertoires within tissues likely differ. Clonotype sharing across several donors was observed for around 4.5% of naive CD4 clonotypes.

The CDR3 spans 12 residues. Per the germline V gene, CDR1 is MNHEY and CDR2 is SMNVEV (reference sequence). V shed 5 bases and J shed 10 bases, with 12 bases lying between them. Details on this clone: The antigen remains undetermined.

Genomic DNA from each subset was divided evenly over several immunoSEQ plates. The protocol was immunoSEQ multiplex PCR, while the TCRdb copy is restricted to in-frame clones and leaves out a portion. The sample contains approximately 940,000 clones, less than 85% of which appear only once. The sequenced sample consisted of memory CD4+ T cells sorted from blood. The sample's subset: CD45RA-negative fraction. This chain joins TRBV27 and TRBJ1-5; tentative D call: TRBD1 (5 bases). This sequence was found in a young man in good health. CDR3 amino acids: CASSTPGGPQHF. DNA of the CDR3: TGTGCCAGCAGTACCCCCGGGGGACCCCAGCATTTT.